This T cell receptor (beta chain) came from a study of PD-1 blockade in classical Hodgkin lymphoma. Study-level points and caveats: Complete responders had baseline diversity similar to newly diagnosed patients.

Specified time point: cycle 4 day 1 (C4D1), after more than five weeks of nivolumab. Every patient relapsed after autologous stem cell transplantation, and brentuximab vedotin exposure varied. This clone was counted a few times. What it binds is unknown. TCRdb's copy holds only in-frame clones and misses some; the assay was immunoSEQ multiplex PCR. The sample records 28,000 or so clones, 72% being singletons. This CDR3 comprises 14 residues. Germline values: CDR1 SGHVS, CDR2 FQNEAQ. V shed 6 bases and J shed 1 base, with 12 bases lying between them. This receptor was taken from a human donor with classical Hodgkin lymphoma. The sequences come from peripheral blood mononuclear cells (PBMCs), collected before the fourth cycle of nivolumab. The V gene is TRBV7-8, the J gene TRBJ1-1; D is perhaps TRBD1 (5 bases). The CDR3 DNA follows: TGTGCCAGCAGGGTGTGGGGCGCGAACACTGAAGCTTTCTTT. Protein product: CASRVWGANTEAFF.